What follows are 13 T cell receptor beta chains derived from one specimen sequenced in a study of blood T cell repertoires in COVID-19. Data came from immunoSEQ multiplex PCR; TCRdb stores just in-frame clones and leaves some out. Among 130,000 or so clones listed, approximately 82% were seen once. Sequenced material: peripheral blood. The source of these receptors is a human donor in a cohort sampled during active COVID-19.

The gene calls are TRBV7-2 and TRBJ2-1, with D possibly TRBD2 on 5 matching bases. The V end lost 5 bases, the J end lost 6 bases, and 17 bases lay between the germline ends. The length of the CDR3 is 15 residues. Germline V lookup: CDR1 SGHTA, CDR2 FQGNSA. CDR3 loop: CASSPWAGLANEQFF. The CDR3 nucleotides are TGTGCCAGCAGCCCATGGGCGGGTCTAGCCAATGAGCAGTTCTTC.

This sequence joins TRBV18 and TRBJ2-1; D gene ambiguous. The CDR3 runs 13 residues. The germline V gene encodes CDR1 KGHSH and CDR2 LQKENI. Trimming stripped 0 bases from V and 8 bases from J, with 8 bases between. This CDR3 is CASSPPTRDEQFF. The DNA for the CDR3 is TGTGCCAGCTCACCACCGACCCGGGATGAGCAGTTCTTC.

The gene calls are TRBV18 and TRBJ1-6; 10 bases match TRBD1. The germline CDR1 and CDR2 sequences are KGHSH and LQKENI. V lost 3 bases to trimming and J lost 11 bases; unmatched junction nucleotides: 4. CDR3 length equals 14 residues. CDR3 nucleotides: TGTGCCAGCTCACCGGACAGGGGGGCAACACCCCTCCACTTT. It encodes CASSPDRGATPLHF.

V usage is TRBV30 and J usage is TRBJ2-5, with D possibly TRBD2 on 6 matching bases. In germline, CDR1 is GTSNPN, CDR2 SVGIG (reference sequence). The V end lost 1 base, the J end lost 2 bases, and 11 bases lay between the germline ends. CDR3 length: 14 amino acids. The CDR3 nucleotides read TGTGCCTGGAGTGAGGGACTTACGCAAGAGACCCAGTACTTC. The encoded protein is CAWSEGLTQETQYF.

The CDR3 DNA is TGTGCCAGCAGCCGACCCTCACGGGGCACCGGGGAGCTGTTTTTT. As protein: CASSRPSRGTGELFF. V gene TRBV28 combines with J gene TRBJ2-2; possibly TRBD2 for D (5 bases). Germline lookup yields CDR1 MDHEN and CDR2 SYDVKM. The CDR3 is 15 amino acids. The V end was cut by 6 bases, the J end by 4 bases, with 15 bases between.

The chain has TRBV5-6 and TRBJ2-7; 9 bases agree with TRBD2. Germline V gene lookup returns CDR1 SGHDT and CDR2 YYEEEE. The ends lost 2 bases at V and 6 bases at J; junction bases unmatched: 12. The CDR3 length is 16 residues. The DNA for the CDR3 is TGTGCCAGCAGCTTCGGGGTAGCGGGAGAATGGGGCGAGCAGTACTTC. Translating it yields CASSFGVAGEWGEQYF.

V and J are TRBV7-2 and TRBJ1-2; TRBD1 agrees at 8 bases. V trimming: 5 bases; J trimming: 4 bases; junction bases outside the gene matches: 12. CDR1 is SGHTA and CDR2 is FQGNSA in the germline V gene. This CDR3 has 16 amino acids. The CDR3 spells CASSPRGQGASYGYTF. CDR3 sequence (DNA): TGTGCCAGCAGCCCAAGAGGCCAGGGGGCGAGCTATGGCTACACCTTC.

The rearrangement joins TRBV6-5 to TRBJ1-5; 9 nucleotides agree with TRBD1. The CDR3 consists of 15 residues. Unmatched junction bases numbered 6, after V lost 7 bases and J lost 2 bases. CDR1 and CDR2 from the germline V gene are MNHEY and SVGAGI. This CDR3 reads CASTSRQGGNQPQHF. CDR3 in DNA: TGTGCCAGCACCTCCCGACAGGGGGGCAATCAGCCCCAGCATTTT.

This chain uses TRBV5-8 with TRBJ1-5; D is undetermined. The CDR3 consists of 12 residues. Germline values: CDR1 SGHTS, CDR2 YDEGEE. Trimming removed 3 bases from V and 6 bases from J, with 7 bases in between. The CDR3 loop reads CASSYLSQPQHF. The CDR3 bases are TGTGCCAGCAGCTATCTAAGTCAGCCCCAGCATTTT.

J is TRBJ2-1 and V is TRBV7-9, with unresolved D. The germline V gene encodes CDR1 SEHNR and CDR2 FQNEAQ (reference sequence). The CDR3 runs 19 residues. V lost 7 bases and J lost 0, with 25 bases in between. CDR3 residues: CASTLLWQAAFSSYNEQFF. The CDR3 DNA reads as TGTGCCAGCACCCTGTTATGGCAGGCCGCCTTCTCCTCCTACAATGAGCAGTTCTTC.

J is TRBJ1-1 and V is TRBV13; 9 bases align to TRBD1. The V gene's germline CDR1 is PRHDT and CDR2 FYEKMQ (reference sequence). The trim removed 4 bases at V and 4 bases at J, leaving 4 bases unmatched. This CDR3 is 14 amino acids long. The CDR3 loop is CASSWGQGLTEAFF. The CDR3 nucleotides read TGTGCCAGCAGCTGGGGACAGGGCCTCACTGAAGCTTTCTTT.

This chain joins TRBV9 and TRBJ1-1; the D gene is possibly TRBD1 (6 bases). The CDR3 runs 13 residues. From germline, CDR1 is SGDLS and CDR2 YYNGEE. Trimming removed 5 bases from V and 1 base from J, with 9 bases in between. The CDR3 reads CASSGQSNTEAFF. The CDR3 nucleotides read TGTGCCAGCAGTGGACAGTCGAACACTGAAGCTTTCTTT.

The chain recombines TRBV4-2 with TRBJ2-5; weak D call: TRBD2 (5 bases). V was trimmed by 1 base and J by 1 base, leaving 7 bases between them. The CDR3 is 14 amino acids. Germline lookup yields CDR1 LGHNA and CDR2 YNFKEQ. The CDR3 is CASSQGLLQETQYF. The CDR3 DNA is TGTGCCAGCAGCCAAGGACTACTCCAAGAGACCCAGTACTTC.